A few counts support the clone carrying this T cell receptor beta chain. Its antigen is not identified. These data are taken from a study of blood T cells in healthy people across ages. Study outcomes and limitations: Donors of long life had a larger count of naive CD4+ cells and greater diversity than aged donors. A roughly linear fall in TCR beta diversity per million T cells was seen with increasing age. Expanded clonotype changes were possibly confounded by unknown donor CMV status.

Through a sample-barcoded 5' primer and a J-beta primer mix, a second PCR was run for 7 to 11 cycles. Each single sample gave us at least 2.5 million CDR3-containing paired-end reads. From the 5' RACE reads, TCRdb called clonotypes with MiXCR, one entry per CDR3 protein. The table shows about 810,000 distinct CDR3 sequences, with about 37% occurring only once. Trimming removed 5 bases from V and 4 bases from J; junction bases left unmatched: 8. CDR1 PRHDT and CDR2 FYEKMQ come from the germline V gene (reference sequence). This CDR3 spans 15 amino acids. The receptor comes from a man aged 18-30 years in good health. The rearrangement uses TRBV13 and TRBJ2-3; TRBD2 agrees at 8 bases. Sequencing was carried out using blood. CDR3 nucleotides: TGTGCCAGCAGCCTCGCGGGGGGCCGCCCAGATACGCAGTATTTT. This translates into CASSLAGGRPDTQYF.